The 28 T cell receptor beta chains given below trace back to one sample, sequenced in a study of cytomegalovirus exposure and HLA in healthy donors. 60 Vbeta and 13 Jbeta primers were used in PCR. Profiled with immunoSEQ multiplex PCR; TCRdb holds only in-frame clones, not every one. The sample comprises 150,000 to 200,000 clones, roughly four fifths of which are singletons, and around 1.7% rests with the top ten. The sequenced sample was PBMCs. These receptors all stem from a man over 45 in good health and CMV-seronegative.

This clone was picked up a small number of times. The gene calls are TRBV4-3 and TRBJ2-2, with TRBD1 matching 9 bases. Per the germline V gene, CDR1 is LGHNA and CDR2 is YSLEER. V lost 4 bases to trimming and J lost 6 bases; unmatched junction nucleotides: 9. This CDR3 comprises 16 residues. For the CDR3, the DNA is TGCGCCAGCAGCCTTGGGATACAGGGGGCGTCCGGGGAGCTGTTTTTT. Translation gives CASSLGIQGASGELFF.

V is TRBV19 and J is TRBJ2-3, with 9 bases identical to TRBD1. Germline CDR1 is LNHDA and CDR2 is SQIVND (reference sequence). Trimming removed 5 bases from V and 7 bases from J; junction bases left unmatched: 7. The CDR3 loop spans 14 amino acids. CDR3 sequence reads: CASSVQGAMNTQYF. DNA for the CDR3: TGTGCCAGTAGTGTACAGGGGGCAATGAATACGCAGTATTTT.

The gene calls are TRBV28 and TRBJ1-4, with TRBD1 identical over 7 bases. J was trimmed by 6 bases and V by 5 bases; bases with no gene match: 9. Looked up from germline, CDR1 is MDHEN and CDR2 is SYDVKM. The CDR3 has 15 amino acids. The DNA for the CDR3 is TGTGCCAGCAGTCCCAAGGGGGCGGGGTATGAAAAACTGTTTTTT. Residues: CASSPKGAGYEKLFF. The whole variable domain, remainder taken from reference TRBV28 and TRBJ1-4, is DVKVTQSSRYLVKRTGEKVFLECVQDMDHENMFWYRQDPGLGLRLIYFSYDVKMKEKGDIPEGYSVSREKKERFSLILESASTNQTSMYLCASSPKGAGYEKLFFGSGTQLSVL.

This rearrangement joins TRBV5-1 to TRBJ2-7; 12 bases are a match to TRBD1. The CDR3 has 15 amino acids. Germline V gives CDR1 SGHRS, CDR2 YFSETQ. With V trimmed by 0 bases and J by 6 bases, 4 bases remained unmatched. The CDR3: CASSLEGQGAREQYF. The CDR3 DNA sequence: TGCGCCAGCAGCTTGGAGGGACAGGGGGCGCGCGAGCAGTACTTC.

The gene calls are TRBV29-1 and TRBJ1-1, with TRBD1 matching over 7 bases. The length of the CDR3 is 15 residues. V shed 7 bases, J shed 0 bases, and the junction held 11 bases outside the gene matches. In germline, CDR1 is SQVTM, CDR2 ANQGSEA. The CDR3 reads CSAAPRQGLNTEAFF. The CDR3 DNA sequence: TGCAGCGCCGCCCCCCGACAGGGCCTGAACACTGAAGCTTTCTTT.

The chain is built from TRBV4-3 and TRBJ2-2, with 7 bases fitting TRBD2. CDR1 is LGHNA and CDR2 is YSLEER in the germline V gene. CDR3 length: 16 amino acids. Unmatched junction bases numbered 8, after V lost 0 bases and J lost 7 bases. The CDR3 bases are TGCGCCAGCAGCCAAGATGCGGCGGGAGCTTTCGGGGAGCTGTTTTTT. Its translation: CASSQDAAGAFGELFF.

This clone was recorded once. This chain uses TRBV10-2 with TRBJ2-7; D is unresolved. V lost 3 bases, J lost 0 bases, and 9 bases lay in between. From germline, CDR1 is WSHSY and CDR2 SAAADI. The CDR3 extends over 14 amino acids. CDR3: CASSDEKSSYEQYF. The CDR3 region has the DNA TGCGCCAGCAGTGATGAAAAGAGCTCCTACGAGCAGTACTTC.

The V gene is TRBV18, the J gene TRBJ2-7; TRBD2 is a possible D gene (6 bases). Germline V gene lookup returns CDR1 KGHSH and CDR2 LQKENI. The V gene lost 5 bases and the J gene lost 0 bases, with 11 bases spanning the gap. This CDR3 is 14 amino acids long. In nucleotides, the CDR3 is TGTGCCAGCTCAACGAGCGGGTCCTCCTACGAGCAGTACTTC. Its protein is CASSTSGSSYEQYF. The whole variable domain, remainder taken from reference TRBV18 and TRBJ2-7, is NAGVMQNPRHLVRRRGQEARLRCSPMKGHSHVYWYRQLPEEGLKFMVYLQKENIIDESGMPKERFSAEFPKEGPSILRIQQVVRGDSAAYFCASSTSGSSYEQYFGPGTRLTVT.

The chain couples TRBV5-6 to TRBJ2-7, with 9 bases lining up with TRBD1. Germline trimming cut 4 bases from V and 6 bases from J; bases unmatched to any gene: 14. Germline CDR1 reads SGHDT; CDR2 reads YYEEEE. This CDR3 comprises 16 residues. The CDR3 loop is CASSGTPGQGFSEQYF. CDR3 DNA: TGTGCCAGCAGCGGGACTCCGGGACAGGGATTCTCCGAGCAGTACTTC.

This chain connects TRBV7-2 to TRBJ2-7, with 7 bases that match TRBD1. Germline values: CDR1 SGHTA, CDR2 FQGNSA. The CDR3 sequence is 16 residues long. V dropped 5 bases and J dropped 1; count of bases not matched to a gene: 11. CDR3 coding DNA: TGTGCCAGCAGCCAAGCCGGGACAGCTATTTCCTACGAGCAGTACTTC. It yields the protein CASSQAGTAISYEQYF.

The chain has TRBV11-3 and TRBJ2-7, with D tentatively TRBD1 (6 bases). V was clipped by 5 bases and J by 6 bases, with 17 bases between them. CDR1 is SGHNT, CDR2 YENEEA, per germline. The CDR3 spans 14 residues. Here the CDR3 reads CASSPSRGFPEQYF. The CDR3 DNA is TGTGCCAGCAGCCCCAGCAGGGGATTCCCCGAGCAGTACTTC.

The V call is TRBV10-3, the J call TRBJ2-7; D is possibly TRBD1 (6 bases). This CDR3 has 12 amino acids. The V and J ends lost 10 bases and 5 bases respectively, with 15 bases between them. CDR1 and CDR2 (germline): ENHRY, SYGVKD. The CDR3 region has the DNA TGTGCCACCGTCAGGGGCGGCCACGAGCAGTACTTC. Its protein is CATVRGGHEQYF.

The CDR3: CASTNWPGYYVGDQPQHF. DNA of the CDR3: TGTGCCAGTACCAACTGGCCAGGGTACTACGTTGGAGATCAGCCCCAGCATTTT. The chain uses TRBV19 and TRBJ1-5; a weak D match, TRBD1 (5 bases). V lost 7 bases and J lost 5, with 27 bases in between. The CDR3 totals 18 residues. Germline CDR1 LNHDA, CDR2 SQIVND (reference sequence).

On this clone itself: One end of the junction is discordant with germline, which a read error may explain. The chain joins TRBV4-3 to TRBJ2-3; 8 bases are shared with TRBD2. The length of the CDR3 is 17 residues. Germline lookup yields CDR1 LGHNA and CDR2 YSLEER. The CDR3 sequence is CASTQGAGGRDTDTQYF. CDR3 sequence (DNA): TGCGCCAGCACCCAAGGGGCGGGGGGTAGAGACACAGATACGCAGTATTTT.

A few counts support this clone. V usage is TRBV4-1 and J usage is TRBJ2-5; D ambiguous. V lost 4 bases and J lost 5, with 11 bases in between. Germline CDR1 and CDR2: MGHRA and YSYEKL. CDR3 length equals 13 residues. CDR3 residues: CASSPGQMETQYF. The CDR3 bases are TGCGCCAGCAGCCCGGGTCAAATGGAGACCCAGTACTTC.

V and J are TRBV7-2 and TRBJ1-1; the match to TRBD1 covers 11 bases. CDR1 is SGHTA and CDR2 is FQGNSA in the germline V gene. Losses at the gene ends were 6 bases for V and 3 bases for J; bases not matched to a gene: 0. The CDR3 contains 13 residues. This chain's CDR3 is CASRDRGHTEAFF. CDR3 coding DNA: TGTGCCAGCAGGGACAGGGGGCACACTGAAGCTTTCTTT.

This rearrangement joins TRBV6-5 to TRBJ1-5, with TRBD1 matching over 7 bases. There are 15 residues in the CDR3. With 10 bases clipped from V and 3 bases from J, the junction kept 12 bases outside the gene matches. The germline V gene encodes CDR1 MNHEY and CDR2 SVGAGI. The CDR3 region is CATGSGDSFNQPQHF. In DNA form, the CDR3 reads TGTGCCACGGGGTCCGGGGACAGCTTCAATCAGCCCCAGCATTTT.

J is TRBJ1-1 and V is TRBV28, with a weak D call TRBD1 (5 bases). Deletions cut 8 bases from V and 7 bases from J, with 17 bases between. Germline lookup yields CDR1 MDHEN and CDR2 SYDVKM. This CDR3 has 13 residues. CDR3 sequence: CASGLGGTSEAFF. In DNA, the CDR3 is TGTGCCAGCGGCTTGGGGGGGACGAGTGAAGCTTTCTTT.

The CDR3 nucleotides are TGTGCCAGCAGCTCGGCGGGGAAGACGCAGTATTTT. The encoded protein is CASSSAGKTQYF. The chain recombines TRBV7-3 with TRBJ2-3; D perhaps matches TRBD2 (6 bases). V shed 4 bases and J shed 9 bases, with 11 bases lying between them. This CDR3 comprises 12 residues. From germline, CDR1 is SGHTA and CDR2 FQGTGA.

As regards this clone: One end of the junction fails to match germline, which may point to a read error. Distinct nucleotide sequences in the sample also encode this CDR3. The V call is TRBV7-9, the J call TRBJ1-1, with a possible D match to TRBD1 (6 bases). CDR3 length: 15 residues. Germline V CDR1 and CDR2: SEHNR, FQNEAQ (reference sequence). For the CDR3, the DNA is TGTGCCAGCAGCTTAATCCAACAGGGTGACACTGAAGCTTTCTTC. This gives the protein CASSLIQQGDTEAFF.

The rearrangement joins TRBV6-4 to TRBJ1-2; a weak D match, TRBD1 (5 bases). V was shortened by 3 bases and J by 2 bases, with 19 bases between the two germline ends. CDR3 length: 17 residues. Looked up from germline, CDR1 is MRHNA and CDR2 is SNTAGT. The CDR3 is CASSEQSGRGTNYGYTF. DNA for the CDR3: TGTGCCAGCAGTGAACAATCCGGAAGGGGCACGAACTATGGCTACACCTTC.

The chain combines TRBV2 with TRBJ2-7; D perhaps matches TRBD2 (6 bases). The CDR3 totals 13 residues. CDR1 is SNHLY and CDR2 is FYNNEI in the germline V gene. V was shortened by 4 bases and J by 0 bases, with 7 bases between the two germline ends. CDR3 in DNA: TGTGCCAGCAGTGTGGGGGGCTCCTACGAGCAGTACTTC. Residues: CASSVGGSYEQYF.

V usage is TRBV7-2 and J usage is TRBJ1-5; 7 bases agree with TRBD1. Germline CDR1 is SGHTA and CDR2 is FQGNSA. Trimming removed 1 base from V and 2 bases from J; junction bases left unmatched: 8. The CDR3 runs to 17 residues. CDR3: CASSLVVGTGGNQPQHF. The CDR3 DNA sequence: TGTGCCAGCAGCTTAGTCGTGGGCACAGGGGGCAATCAGCCCCAGCATTTT. Variable domain in full (rest from reference TRBV7-2 and TRBJ1-5): GAGVSQSPSNKVTEKGKDVELRCDPISGHTALYWYRQSLGQGLEFLIYFQGNSAPDKSGLPSDRFSAERTGGSVSTLTIQRTQQEDSAVYLCASSLVVGTGGNQPQHFGDGTRLSIL.

This clone occurred a few times. The chain uses TRBV5-5 and TRBJ2-1; unclear D gene. Germline loops: CDR1 SGHKS, CDR2 YYEKEE (reference sequence). This CDR3 is built from 12 residues. V was trimmed by 4 bases and J by 7 bases, leaving 9 bases between them. The CDR3 is CASSAGWNEQFF. The CDR3 nucleotides read TGTGCCAGCAGCGCCGGTTGGAATGAGCAGTTCTTC.

The chain recombines TRBV4-3 with TRBJ2-1, with a possible D match to TRBD1 (5 bases). Trimming pared 0 bases from V and 9 bases from J, leaving 12 bases between. This CDR3 is 14 amino acids long. The germline V gene has CDR1 LGHNA and CDR2 YSLEER. CDR3 sequence reads: CASSQDTGVSEQFF. DNA of the CDR3: TGCGCCAGCAGCCAAGATACAGGAGTGAGTGAGCAGTTCTTC.

The V gene is TRBV5-1, the J gene TRBJ1-2; 7 bases are shared with TRBD1. Germline V CDR1 and CDR2: SGHRS, YFSETQ. The CDR3 is made up of 14 amino acids. V lost 4 bases and J lost 6; bases outside the gene matches: 9. CDR3 in amino acids: CASSPPAGGDGYTF. CDR3 bases: TGCGCCAGCAGCCCACCGGCAGGGGGAGATGGCTACACCTTC.

The chain joins TRBV10-2 to TRBJ1-3, with D possibly TRBD1 on 5 matching bases. The V end was cut by 2 bases, the J end by 0 bases, with 11 bases between. From germline, CDR1 is WSHSY and CDR2 SAAADI. The length of the CDR3 is 16 residues. The CDR3 region is CASSERRGYSGNTIYF. The CDR3 bases are TGCGCCAGCAGTGAGCGGAGGGGATACTCTGGAAACACCATATATTTT.

This chain links TRBV5-1 with TRBJ2-3; 8 bases align to TRBD2. The CDR3 has 16 amino acids. From germline, CDR1 is SGHRS and CDR2 YFSETQ. The J segment lost 4 bases and the V segment lost 4 bases, leaving 11 bases of the junction unmatched. The DNA of the CDR3 is TGCGCCAGCAGCCCAACAGTGACGGGAGGGGCAGATACGCAGTATTTT. Translating it yields CASSPTVTGGADTQYF.